The 9 T cell receptor beta chains reported below all come from one sample, sequenced in a study of OX40 agonist ivuxolimab in advanced cancers. Libraries were prepared by immunoSEQ multiplex PCR; TCRdb keeps only in-frame clonotypes and omits some of them. The data show tens of thousands of clones, with 94% seen just once and roughly a tenth held by the top ten. Sequenced material: CD4+ or CD8+ T cells sorted from blood, taken in a trial of the OX40 agonist ivuxolimab. The receptors originated from an adult with an advanced solid tumor such as melanoma, head and neck, liver or kidney cancer.

The J gene is TRBJ2-3, the V gene TRBV7-6; 9 bases map to TRBD1. There are 15 residues in the CDR3. V lost 0 bases, J lost 4 bases, and 2 bases stayed unmatched. Germline V gene lookup returns CDR1 SGHVS and CDR2 FNYEAQ. The CDR3 sequence: CASSLAGQGSDTQYF. CDR3 DNA sequence: TGTGCCAGCAGCTTAGCGGGACAGGGTTCAGATACGCAGTATTTT.

V and J are TRBV18 and TRBJ2-5; 8 bases map to TRBD1. The CDR3 is 15 residues long. With 3 bases clipped from V and 1 base from J, the junction kept 4 bases outside the gene matches. CDR1 KGHSH and CDR2 LQKENI come from the germline V gene. CDR3 nucleotide sequence: TGTGCCAGCTCACCTGACAGGGGTATCCAAGAGACCCAGTACTTC. It encodes CASSPDRGIQETQYF.

The chain carries TRBV10-3 and TRBJ1-1, with D possibly being TRBD1 (5 bases). This CDR3 comprises 13 residues. Per the germline V gene, CDR1 is ENHRY and CDR2 is SYGVKD. V lost 10 bases and J lost 4, with 16 bases in between. DNA for the CDR3: TGTGCCACCGGATCGGGGGATGTCACTGAAGCTTTCTTT. This codes for CATGSGDVTEAFF.

This clone appeared once. The rearrangement links TRBV7-8 to TRBJ2-1, with D unresolved. V dropped 5 bases and J dropped 5 bases, with 4 bases sitting between them. The germline gives CDR1 SGHVS, CDR2 FQNEAQ. The CDR3 sequence is 11 residues long. For the CDR3, the DNA is TGTGCCAGCAGCCGAAACAATGAGCAGTTCTTC. Translating gives CASSRNNEQFF. Combining the CDR3 with reference TRBV7-8 and TRBJ2-1 gives the whole variable domain GAGVSQSPRYKVAKRGQDVALRCDPISGHVSLFWYQQALGQGPEFLTYFQNEAQLDKSGLPSDRFFAERPEGSVSTLKIQRTQQEDSAVYLCASSRNNEQFFGPGTRLTVL.

The chain couples TRBV11-3 to TRBJ2-2, with D unresolved. In germline, CDR1 is SGHNT, CDR2 YENEEA. The V end was cut by 5 bases, the J end by 1 base, with 14 bases between. The CDR3 contains 16 residues. CDR3 in amino acids: CASSPTGGGNTGELFF. CDR3 DNA: TGTGCCAGCAGCCCCACCGGCGGCGGGAACACCGGGGAGCTGTTTTTT.

The chain is built from TRBV7-9 and TRBJ2-2; D is uncertain. V lost 0 bases and J lost 7, with 9 bases in between. Germline CDR1 reads SEHNR; CDR2 reads FQNEAQ (reference sequence). The CDR3 has 14 amino acids. CDR3 residues: CASSLASRYGELFF. The CDR3 DNA sequence: TGTGCCAGCAGCTTAGCAAGTCGATACGGGGAGCTGTTTTTT.

V usage is TRBV11-2 and J usage is TRBJ2-2; D is uncertain. This CDR3 region has 12 residues. The germline gives CDR1 SGHAT, CDR2 FQNNGV. Trimming removed 4 bases at V and 5 bases at J, with 5 bases between. CDR3 protein: CASSSITGELFF. The CDR3 coding sequence is TGTGCCAGCAGCTCGATAACCGGGGAGCTGTTTTTT.

This clone was seen a single time. The rearrangement joins TRBV19 to TRBJ2-1; D may be TRBD1 (6 bases). Trimming stripped 6 bases from V and 9 bases from J, with 12 bases between. The CDR3 sequence is 12 residues long. CDR1 is LNHDA, CDR2 SQIVND, per germline (reference sequence). The CDR3 sequence: CASSLTRGEQFF. The CDR3, as DNA: TGTGCCAGTAGCCTTACCAGGGGTGAGCAGTTCTTC.

V is TRBV7-6 and J is TRBJ1-2; no reliable D call. The V and J ends lost 1 base and 8 bases respectively, with 11 bases between them. The CDR3 runs to 13 residues. Germline CDR1 and CDR2: SGHVS and FNYEAQ. The DNA of the CDR3 is TGTGCCAGCAGCTTAGAAGGGCGCGCGGGCTACACCTTC. It codes for CASSLEGRAGYTF. The variable domain in full, with the rest retrieved from reference TRBV7-6 and TRBJ1-2, is GAGVSQSPRYKVTKRGQDVALRCDPISGHVSLYWYRQALGQGPEFLTYFNYEAQQDKSGLPNDRFSAERPEGSISTLTIQRTEQRDSAMYRCASSLEGRAGYTFGSGTRLTVV.